This section outlines one T cell receptor beta chain sequence together with its context. The data derive from a study of blood T cell repertoires in COVID-19. About the research overall: Sites in the United States, Italy and Spain provided acute and convalescent COVID-19 samples. The analysed material was cDNA or gDNA that came from T cells, B-cell-depleted T cells, or PBMCs.

Enrollment of patients from Seattle took place during active infection, with longitudinal follow-up. In the study's own analysis: Amplification of reference gene primers was used by the study to estimate nucleated cell counts. The assay was immunoSEQ multiplex PCR, and TCRdb's table has in-frame clones only and misses some. The V and J calls and clone size were taken over from that table, and D and trimming were inferred from the DNA. The sample has a few hundred thousand clones, roughly 89% seen once; the top ten hold around 0.98%. Sequences were obtained from peripheral blood. The sequence was obtained from a woman in her thirties or forties with COVID-19, enrolled during active disease.

The CDR3: CASSLPPEDEQYF. The CDR3 coding sequence is TGTGCCAGCAGTTTACCCCCAGAGGACGAGCAGTACTTC. The gene calls are TRBV28 and TRBJ2-7; D remains ambiguous. The CDR3 is made up of 13 amino acids. Germline CDR1 and CDR2: MDHEN and SYDVKM. Trimming stripped 2 bases from V and 5 bases from J, with 10 bases between.